Sequencing of this T cell receptor beta chain was carried out in a study of naive and memory T cell subsets. Of note for this clonotype: The antigen remains unidentified. With a much larger clone just one base away, this may be a read error.

Study-wide results and limits: Both skin biopsy types reportedly yielded TCRs, tuberculin sites far more. Higher TCR numbers at tuberculin sites reflect T cell infiltration, per interpretation.

Treatment noted: skin biopsy from PPD injection site in Mantoux-positive individual. A UMI-containing oligonucleotide was joined by 3' ligation to the TCR cDNA template. Amplification of ligated cDNA took four PCR rounds with SP2 and nested alpha and beta constant primers. Reverse transcription of blood and skin TCR RNA was primed at alpha and beta constant regions. A single record per CDR3 protein comes from TCRdb applying MiXCR to the UMI-ligation and nested PCR reads. The sample holds around 35,000 distinct CDR3 sequences, about 11% seen once. Trimming removed 4 bases from V and 6 bases from J, with 13 bases in between. This CDR3 region has 13 residues. Germline V lookup: CDR1 SQVTM, CDR2 ANQGSEA.

The clonotype was recovered from an adult in good health. The chain is built from TRBV29-1 and TRBJ2-1; perhaps TRBD2 as D (7 bases). The material sequenced was skin, taken from a tuberculin skin test site. The CDR3 loop is CSVVGGGSNEQFF. In DNA form, the CDR3 reads TGCAGCGTTGTGGGGGGGGGCTCCAATGAGCAGTTCTTC.